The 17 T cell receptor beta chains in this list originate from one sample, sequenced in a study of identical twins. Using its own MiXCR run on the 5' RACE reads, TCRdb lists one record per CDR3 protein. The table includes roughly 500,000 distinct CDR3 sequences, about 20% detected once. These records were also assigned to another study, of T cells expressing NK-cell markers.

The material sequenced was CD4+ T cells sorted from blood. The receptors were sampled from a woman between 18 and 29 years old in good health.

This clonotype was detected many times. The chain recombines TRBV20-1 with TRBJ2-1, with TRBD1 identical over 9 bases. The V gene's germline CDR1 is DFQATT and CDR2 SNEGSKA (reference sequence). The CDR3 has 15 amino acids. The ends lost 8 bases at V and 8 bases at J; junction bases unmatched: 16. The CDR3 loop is CSLRPGTGRPDEQFF. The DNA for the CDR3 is TGCAGTTTACGCCCCGGGACAGGGAGGCCAGATGAGCAGTTCTTC.

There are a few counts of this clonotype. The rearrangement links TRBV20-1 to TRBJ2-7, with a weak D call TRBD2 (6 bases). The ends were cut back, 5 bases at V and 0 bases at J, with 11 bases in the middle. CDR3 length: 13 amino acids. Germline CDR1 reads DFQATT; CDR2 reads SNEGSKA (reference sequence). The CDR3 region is CSAQFGSSYEQYF. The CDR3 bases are TGCAGTGCTCAGTTCGGGAGCTCCTACGAGCAGTACTTC.

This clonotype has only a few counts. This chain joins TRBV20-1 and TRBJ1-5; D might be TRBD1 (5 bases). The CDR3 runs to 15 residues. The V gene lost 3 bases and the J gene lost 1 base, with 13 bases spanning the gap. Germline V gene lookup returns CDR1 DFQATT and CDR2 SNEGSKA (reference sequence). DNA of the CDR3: TGCAGTGCTAGGGCAGGGTCGAGAAGCAATCAGCCCCAGCATTTT. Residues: CSARAGSRSNQPQHF.

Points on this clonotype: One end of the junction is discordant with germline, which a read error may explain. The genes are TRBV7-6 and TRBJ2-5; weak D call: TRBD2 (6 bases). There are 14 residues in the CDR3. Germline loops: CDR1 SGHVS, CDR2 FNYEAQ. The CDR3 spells CASRRTGEGEAQYF. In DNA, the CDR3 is TGTGCCAGCAGGCGAACGGGAGAAGGAGAGGCCCAGTACTTC.

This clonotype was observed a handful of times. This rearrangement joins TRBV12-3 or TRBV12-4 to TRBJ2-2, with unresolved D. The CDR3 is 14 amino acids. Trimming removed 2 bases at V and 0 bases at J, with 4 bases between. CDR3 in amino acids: CASSLSANTGELFF. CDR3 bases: TGTGCCAGCAGTTTATCAGCGAACACCGGGGAGCTGTTTTTT.

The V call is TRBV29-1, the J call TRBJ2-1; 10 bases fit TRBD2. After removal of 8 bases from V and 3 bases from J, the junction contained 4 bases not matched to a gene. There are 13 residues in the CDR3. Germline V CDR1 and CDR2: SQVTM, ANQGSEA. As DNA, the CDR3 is TGCAGCACAGCGGGAGGGCTCTACAATGAGCAGTTCTTC. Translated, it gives CSTAGGLYNEQFF.

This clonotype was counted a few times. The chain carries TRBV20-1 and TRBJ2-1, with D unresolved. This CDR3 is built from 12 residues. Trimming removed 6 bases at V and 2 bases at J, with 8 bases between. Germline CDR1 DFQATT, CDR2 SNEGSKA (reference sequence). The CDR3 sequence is CSAAGPYNEQFF. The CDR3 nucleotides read TGCAGTGCGGCCGGCCCCTACAATGAGCAGTTCTTC.

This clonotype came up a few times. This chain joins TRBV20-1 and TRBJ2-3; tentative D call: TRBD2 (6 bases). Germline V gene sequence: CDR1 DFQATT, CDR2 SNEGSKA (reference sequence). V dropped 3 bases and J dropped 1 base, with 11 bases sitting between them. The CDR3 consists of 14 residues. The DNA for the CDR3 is TGCAGTGCTAGCGGGAGACGCGGCACAGATACGCAGTATTTT. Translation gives CSASGRRGTDTQYF.

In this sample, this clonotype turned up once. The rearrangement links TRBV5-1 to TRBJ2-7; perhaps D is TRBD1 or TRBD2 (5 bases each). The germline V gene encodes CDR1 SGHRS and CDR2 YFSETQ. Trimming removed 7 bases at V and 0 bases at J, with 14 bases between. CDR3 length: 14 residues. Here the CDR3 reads CASGQGTVSYEQYF. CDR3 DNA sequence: TGCGCCAGCGGACAAGGGACGGTCTCCTACGAGCAGTACTTC.

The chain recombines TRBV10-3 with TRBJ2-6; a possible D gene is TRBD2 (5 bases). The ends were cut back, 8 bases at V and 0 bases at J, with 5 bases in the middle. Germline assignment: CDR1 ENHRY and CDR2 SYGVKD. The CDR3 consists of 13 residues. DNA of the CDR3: TGTGCCATCCGGGGCTCTGGGGCCAACGTCCTGACTTTC. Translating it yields CAIRGSGANVLTF.

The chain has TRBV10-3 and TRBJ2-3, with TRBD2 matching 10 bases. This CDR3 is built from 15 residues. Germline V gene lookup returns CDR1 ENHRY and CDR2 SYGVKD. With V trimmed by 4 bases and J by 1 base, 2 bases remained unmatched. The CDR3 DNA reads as TGTGCCATCAGTGTCGGGACTAGCGGCACAGATACGCAGTATTTT. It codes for CAISVGTSGTDTQYF.

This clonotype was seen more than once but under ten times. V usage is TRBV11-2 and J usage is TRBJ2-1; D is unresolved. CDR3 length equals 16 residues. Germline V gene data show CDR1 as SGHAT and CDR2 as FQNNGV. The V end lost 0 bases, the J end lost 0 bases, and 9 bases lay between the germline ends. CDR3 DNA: TGTGCCAGCAGCTTAGATTGGGATAGCTCCTACAATGAGCAGTTCTTC. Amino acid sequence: CASSLDWDSSYNEQFF.

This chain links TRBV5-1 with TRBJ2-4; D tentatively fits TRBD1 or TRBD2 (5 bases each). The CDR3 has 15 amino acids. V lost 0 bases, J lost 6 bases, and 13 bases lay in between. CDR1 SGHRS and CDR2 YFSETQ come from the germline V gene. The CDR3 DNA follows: TGCGCCAGCAGCTTGGGGGGGACGGGCGGAAACATTCAGTACTTC. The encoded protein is CASSLGGTGGNIQYF.

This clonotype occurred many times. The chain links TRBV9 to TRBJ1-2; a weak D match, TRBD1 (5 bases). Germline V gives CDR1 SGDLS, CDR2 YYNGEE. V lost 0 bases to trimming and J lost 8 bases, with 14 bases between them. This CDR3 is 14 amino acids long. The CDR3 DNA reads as TGTGCCAGCAGCGTAGAGGGAGGGCCAGGGGGCTACACCTTC. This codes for CASSVEGGPGGYTF.

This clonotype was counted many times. The CDR3 loop is CAWSLGQGNQPQHF. In DNA form, the CDR3 reads TGTGCCTGGAGCCTAGGACAGGGCAATCAGCCCCAGCATTTT. This chain uses TRBV30 with TRBJ1-5; 7 bases align to TRBD1. Per the germline V gene, CDR1 is GTSNPN and CDR2 is SVGIG (reference sequence). Trimming took 3 bases from V and 2 from J; bases not matched to a gene: 4. CDR3 size: 14 residues.

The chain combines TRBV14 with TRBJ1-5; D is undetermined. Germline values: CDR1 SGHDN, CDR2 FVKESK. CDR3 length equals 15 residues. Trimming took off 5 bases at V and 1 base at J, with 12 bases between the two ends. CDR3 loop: CASSFRHTSNQPQHF. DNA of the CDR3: TGTGCCAGCAGCTTCCGTCATACCAGCAATCAGCCCCAGCATTTT. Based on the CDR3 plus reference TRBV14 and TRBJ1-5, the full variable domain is EAGVTQFPSHSVIEKGQTVTLRCDPISGHDNLYWYRRVMGKEIKFLLHFVKESKQDESGMPNNRFLAERTGGTYSTLKVQPAELEDSGVYFCASSFRHTSNQPQHFGDGTRLSIL.

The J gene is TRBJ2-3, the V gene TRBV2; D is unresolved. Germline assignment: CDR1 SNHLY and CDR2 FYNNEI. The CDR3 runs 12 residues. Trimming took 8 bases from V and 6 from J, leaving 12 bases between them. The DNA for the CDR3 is TGTGCCAGCGGCCCTTCCGGGGATACGCAGTATTTT. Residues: CASGPSGDTQYF.